What follows describes a single T cell receptor (beta chain). Its matching antigen is unknown. This entry comes from a study of CD8+ T cells in alopecia areata. Overall study results and limits: Scalp repertoires also include resident alphabeta T cells from normal skin.

Stated treatment: oral pan-JAK inhibitor, 5-10 mg twice daily. Trimming took off 5 bases at V and 4 bases at J, with 6 bases between the two ends. The length of the CDR3 is 11 residues. Germline assignment: CDR1 SEHNR and CDR2 FQNEAQ (reference sequence). The sequencing template was cDNA reverse transcribed from extracted RNA. Produced via immunoSEQ multiplex PCR; TCRdb's table is partial and in-frame only. The sample yields about 160,000 clones, roughly 60% seen once. This chain joins TRBV7-9 and TRBJ2-7; D gene ambiguous. The TCR originated in a human donor with alopecia areata. Sequences were derived from CD4+ T cells sorted from blood, sampled at week 24, from a patient treated with tofacitinib. As DNA, the CDR3 is TGTGCCAGCAGCAGAGAGTACGAGCAGTACTTC. Translation gives CASSREYEQYF.